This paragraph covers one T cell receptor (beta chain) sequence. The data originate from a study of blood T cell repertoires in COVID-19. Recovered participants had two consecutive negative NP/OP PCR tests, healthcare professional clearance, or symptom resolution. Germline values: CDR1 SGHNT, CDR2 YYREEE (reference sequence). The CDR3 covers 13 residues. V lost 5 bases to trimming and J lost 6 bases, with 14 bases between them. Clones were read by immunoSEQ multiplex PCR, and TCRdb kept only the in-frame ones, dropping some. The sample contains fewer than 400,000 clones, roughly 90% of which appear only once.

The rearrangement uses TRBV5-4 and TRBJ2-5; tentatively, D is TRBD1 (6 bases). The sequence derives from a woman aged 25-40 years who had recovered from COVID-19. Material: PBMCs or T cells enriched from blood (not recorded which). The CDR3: CASRGTGIKTQYF. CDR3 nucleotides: TGTGCCAGCAGGGGAACAGGGATAAAGACCCAGTACTTC. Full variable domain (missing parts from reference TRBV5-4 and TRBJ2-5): ETGVTQSPTHLIKTRGQQVTLRCSSQSGHNTVSWYQQALGQGPQFIFQYYREEENGRGNFPPRFSGLQFPNYSSELNVNALELDDSALYLCASRGTGIKTQYFGPGTRLLVL.